These 21 T cell receptor beta chains came from one sample sequenced in a study of blood T cells in healthy people across ages. A sample-barcoded 5' primer and a J-beta primer mix were used in a second PCR of roughly 7 to 12 cycles. TCRdb re-derived calls from the 5' RACE reads in MiXCR, one entry per CDR3 protein. The sample consists of about 1.7 million distinct CDR3 sequences, roughly 28% of them appearing once. The sample was blood. Receptors originate from a woman in her 30s in good health.

The chain recombines TRBV11-1 with TRBJ2-3, with D maybe TRBD1 (5 bases). V shed 0 bases and J shed 5 bases, with 9 bases lying between them. Germline CDR1 SGHAT, CDR2 FQDESV (reference sequence). This CDR3 contains 14 residues. The CDR3: CASSLARAKDTQYF. CDR3 DNA: TGTGCCAGCAGCTTAGCCAGGGCAAAAGATACGCAGTATTTT. Full variable domain (outside the CDR3, taken from reference TRBV11-1 and TRBJ2-3): EAEVAQSPRYKITEKSQAVAFWCDPISGHATLYWYRQILGQGPELLVQFQDESVVDDSQLPKDRFSAERLKGVDSTLKIQPAELGDSAMYLCASSLARAKDTQYFGPGTRLTVL.

This clonotype was seen ten or more times. The chain uses TRBV12-3 or TRBV12-4 and TRBJ2-1; perhaps TRBD2 as D (5 bases). V shed 3 bases and J shed 10 bases, with 16 bases lying between them. CDR3 length: 14 residues. The CDR3 loop is CASSFNPDGGEQFF. The CDR3 bases are TGTGCCAGCAGTTTTAACCCGGACGGCGGGGAGCAGTTCTTC.

This clonotype was found many times. The chain carries TRBV28 and TRBJ2-7; 7 nucleotides agree with TRBD1. V was pared by 3 bases and J by 0 bases, with 11 bases of the junction left unmatched. The CDR3 runs 17 residues. Germline loops: CDR1 MDHEN, CDR2 SYDVKM. The CDR3 sequence: CASSFGDSRVDSYEQYF. The CDR3 nucleotides are TGTGCCAGCAGTTTCGGGGACAGCCGTGTAGACTCCTACGAGCAGTACTTC.

The CDR3 sequence: CASSFLVKRSSYNEQFF. CDR3 in DNA: TGTGCCAGCAGCTTCCTCGTCAAGCGGAGCTCCTACAATGAGCAGTTCTTC. The rearrangement links TRBV5-6 to TRBJ2-1; possibly TRBD2 for D (5 bases). The germline V gene has CDR1 SGHDT and CDR2 YYEEEE. The V end was cut by 2 bases, the J end by 0 bases, with 15 bases between. The CDR3 has 17 amino acids.

V gene TRBV6-1 combines with J gene TRBJ1-4; D is ambiguous. The CDR3 extends over 15 amino acids. The germline V and J ends were trimmed by 0 bases and 10 bases, with 15 bases remaining between them. Per germline, CDR1 MNHNS and CDR2 SASEGT. The CDR3 DNA is TGTGCCAGCAGTGAAGCGTCTCAGGCGCAAGGAAAACTGTTTTTT. This translates into CASSEASQAQGKLFF.

This clonotype has ten or more counts. The V gene is TRBV12-3 or TRBV12-4, the J gene TRBJ2-7; a possible D gene is TRBD2 (6 bases). This CDR3 is 15 amino acids long. V was trimmed by 7 bases and J by 7 bases, leaving 23 bases between them. The CDR3 loop reads CASTSGRLGRSEQYF. The CDR3, as DNA: TGTGCCAGCACCTCTGGGAGACTAGGGAGATCTGAGCAGTACTTC.

J is TRBJ2-1 and V is TRBV12-5; D not resolved. The J call is doubtful: the DNA matches TRBJ2-7 better. This CDR3 spans 14 amino acids. The germline V gene encodes CDR1 LGHNT and CDR2 FRNRAP. The CDR3 is CASGPGSSYNEQYF. The DNA for the CDR3 is TGTGCTAGTGGCCCCGGATCCTCCTACAATGAGCAGTACTTC.

The chain carries TRBV4-1 and TRBJ2-2; 7 bases are a match to TRBD1. Germline CDR1 reads MGHRA; CDR2 reads YSYEKL. V shed 0 bases and J 0 bases; nucleotides not matched to a gene: 4. The CDR3 runs to 17 residues. CDR3 DNA: TGCGCCAGCAGCCAAGATGGAACAGGGGCGAACACCGGGGAGCTGTTTTTT. It is translated as CASSQDGTGANTGELFF.

This clonotype was picked up many times. J is TRBJ1-2 and V is TRBV9; D uncertain. Looked up from germline, CDR1 is SGDLS and CDR2 is YYNGEE. Deletions cut 0 bases from V and 3 bases from J, with 9 bases between. The CDR3 extends over 14 amino acids. The chain's CDR3 is CASSVVLDDYGYTF. The CDR3 DNA reads TGTGCCAGCAGCGTAGTCTTGGATGACTATGGCTACACCTTC. Variable domain in full (rest from reference TRBV9 and TRBJ1-2): DSGVTQTPKHLITATGQRVTLRCSPRSGDLSVYWYQQSLDQGLQFLIQYYNGEERAKGNILERFSAQQFPDLHSELNLSSLELGDSALYFCASSVVLDDYGYTFGSGTRLTVV.

The V and J genes are TRBV7-3 and TRBJ2-1, with a weak D call TRBD2 (6 bases). The V end lost 5 bases, the J end lost 13 bases, and 18 bases lay between the germline ends. The germline V gene encodes CDR1 SGHTA and CDR2 FQGTGA. This CDR3 has 13 amino acids. This CDR3 reads CASSPQGRETQFF. DNA of the CDR3: TGTGCCAGCAGCCCCCAAGGACGGGAGACCCAGTTCTTC.

This clonotype was detected a few times. The chain links TRBV5-1 to TRBJ2-7; 7 positions match TRBD1. The V and J ends lost 4 bases and 3 bases, in that order; junction bases with no gene match: 10. CDR1 is SGHRS, CDR2 YFSETQ, per germline. This CDR3 is 15 amino acids long. CDR3 sequence: CASSPQGSSYYEQYF. Written as DNA, the CDR3 is TGCGCCAGCAGCCCACAGGGGTCTTCCTACTACGAGCAGTACTTC. Using reference TRBV5-1 and TRBJ2-7 for the parts outside the CDR3, the full variable domain is KAGVTQTPRYLIKTRGQQVTLSCSPISGHRSVSWYQQTPGQGLQFLFEYFSETQRNKGNFPGRFSGRQFSNSRSEMNVSTLELGDSALYLCASSPQGSSYYEQYFGPGTRLTVT.

This clonotype came up many times. The V gene is TRBV3-1, the J gene TRBJ2-5; possibly TRBD2 for D (6 bases). Looked up from germline, CDR1 is LGHDT and CDR2 is YNNKEL (reference sequence). The CDR3 runs 14 residues. V gave up 2 bases and J gave up 4 bases, with 11 bases separating them. CDR3 amino acids: CASSQFIGGETQYF. The CDR3 DNA sequence: TGTGCCAGCAGCCAATTCATCGGGGGAGAGACCCAGTACTTC.

This rearrangement joins TRBV5-1 to TRBJ2-5; a weak D match, TRBD2 (5 bases). The V end lost 0 bases, the J end lost 1 base, and 10 bases lay between the germline ends. CDR1 is SGHRS, CDR2 YFSETQ, per germline. The CDR3 has 15 residues. As DNA, the CDR3 is TGCGCCAGCAGCTTGGCTTTGCTAGCCCAAGAGACCCAGTACTTC. It specifies CASSLALLAQETQYF.

The chain carries TRBV7-9 and TRBJ2-1, with D possibly called TRBD1 or TRBD2 (6 bases each). Germline CDR1 reads SEHNR; CDR2 reads FQNEAQ (reference sequence). V was shortened by 5 bases and J by 7 bases, with 18 bases between the two germline ends. CDR3 length: 15 amino acids. Written as DNA, the CDR3 is TGTGCCAGCAGCCCCAGCCGGGGGCGAATGAATGAGCAGTTCTTC. Translating it yields CASSPSRGRMNEQFF.

This clonotype was detected ten times or more. V is TRBV7-2 and J is TRBJ2-7; a weak D match, TRBD2 (6 bases). This CDR3 is 17 amino acids long. The germline V and J ends were trimmed by 5 bases and 0 bases, with 20 bases remaining between them. Germline CDR1 reads SGHTA; CDR2 reads FQGNSA. CDR3 nucleotide sequence: TGTGCCAGCAGCAAGAAAGCCGGGAGCCACATCTCCTACGAGCAGTACTTC. This codes for CASSKKAGSHISYEQYF.

This clonotype was found a few times. The chain recombines TRBV7-2 with TRBJ2-1; the match to TRBD2 covers 9 bases. The CDR3 is 16 amino acids. The V and J ends lost 4 bases and 10 bases, in that order; junction bases with no gene match: 14. Germline V CDR1 and CDR2: SGHTA, FQGNSA. CDR3 residues: CASSWGVAGALGEQFF. The CDR3 nucleotides are TGTGCCAGCAGCTGGGGGGTAGCGGGGGCCTTAGGGGAGCAGTTCTTC. The full variable domain, in which reference TRBV7-2 and TRBJ2-1 provide the parts outside the CDR3, is GAGVSQSPSNKVTEKGKDVELRCDPISGHTALYWYRQSLGQGLEFLIYFQGNSAPDKSGLPSDRFSAERTGGSVSTLTIQRTQQEDSAVYLCASSWGVAGALGEQFFGPGTRLTVL.

This sequence joins TRBV5-5 and TRBJ1-1, with D uncertain. Trimming took off 6 bases at V and 0 bases at J, with 12 bases between the two ends. The length of the CDR3 is 14 residues. The V gene's germline CDR1 is SGHKS and CDR2 YYEKEE (reference sequence). The CDR3 loop is CASTLGGMNTEAFF. The CDR3 region has the DNA TGTGCCAGCACCCTGGGAGGAATGAACACTGAAGCTTTCTTT.

This clonotype was observed a handful of times. The CDR3 nucleotides read TGTGCCACCAGTGATTCGGTTTGGGACAATGAGCAGTTCTTC. It is translated as CATSDSVWDNEQFF. The chain uses TRBV24-1 and TRBJ2-1; D is undetermined. V was shortened by 2 bases and J by 5 bases, with 9 bases between the two germline ends. The CDR3 has 14 residues. Germline V CDR1 and CDR2: KGHDR, SFDVKD.

This chain connects TRBV7-9 to TRBJ2-5; 7 bases agree with TRBD2. This CDR3 contains 13 residues. Germline loops: CDR1 SEHNR, CDR2 FQNEAQ (reference sequence). V trimming: 5 bases; J trimming: 11 bases; junction bases outside the gene matches: 11. The CDR3 here is CASSQSGAGEQYF. The CDR3, as DNA: TGTGCCAGCAGCCAATCTGGGGCGGGGGAGCAGTACTTC.

This clonotype occurred many times. The chain joins TRBV27 to TRBJ1-2; D uncertain. The germline V gene encodes CDR1 MNHEY and CDR2 SMNVEV (reference sequence). The V gene lost 6 bases and the J gene lost 7 bases, with 15 bases spanning the gap. The CDR3 totals 13 residues. CDR3 amino acids: CASRRTRVSGYTF. The DNA for the CDR3 is TGTGCCAGCAGGCGTACGAGGGTTAGTGGCTACACCTTC.

The chain couples TRBV11-2 to TRBJ2-3; 9 nucleotides match TRBD2. The ends lost 5 bases at V and 6 bases at J; junction bases unmatched: 9. Germline V gene sequence: CDR1 SGHAT, CDR2 FQNNGV. The CDR3 is made up of 15 amino acids. The CDR3 here is CASSLLAGPGDTQYF. In nucleotides, the CDR3 is TGTGCCAGCAGCCTCCTAGCGGGGCCAGGGGATACGCAGTATTTT.